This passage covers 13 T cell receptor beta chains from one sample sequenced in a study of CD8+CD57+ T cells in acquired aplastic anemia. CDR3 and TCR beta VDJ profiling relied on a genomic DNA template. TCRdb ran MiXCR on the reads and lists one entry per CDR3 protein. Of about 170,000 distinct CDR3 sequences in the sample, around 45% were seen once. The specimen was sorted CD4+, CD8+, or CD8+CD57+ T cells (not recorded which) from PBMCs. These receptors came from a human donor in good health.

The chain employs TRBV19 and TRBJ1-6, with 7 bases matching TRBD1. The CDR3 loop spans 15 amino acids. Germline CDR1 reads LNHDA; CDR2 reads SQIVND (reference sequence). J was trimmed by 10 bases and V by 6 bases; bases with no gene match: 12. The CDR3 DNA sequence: TGTGCCAGTAGCGTGGGACAGCTCGTAGGATCACCCCTCCACTTT. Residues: CASSVGQLVGSPLHF.

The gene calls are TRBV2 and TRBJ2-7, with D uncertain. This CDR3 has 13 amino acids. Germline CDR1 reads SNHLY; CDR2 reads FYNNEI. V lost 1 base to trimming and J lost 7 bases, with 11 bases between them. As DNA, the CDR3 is TGTGCCAGCAGTGAAGGGGTAGGATTTGAGCAGTACTTC. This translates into CASSEGVGFEQYF.

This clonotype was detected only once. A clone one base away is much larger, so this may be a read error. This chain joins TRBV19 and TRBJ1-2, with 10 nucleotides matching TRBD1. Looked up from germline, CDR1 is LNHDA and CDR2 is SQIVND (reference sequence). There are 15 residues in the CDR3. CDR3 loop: CASSQPGQGVYGYAF. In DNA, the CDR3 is TGTGCCAGTAGTCAACCAGGACAGGGGGTCTATGGCTACGCCTTC.

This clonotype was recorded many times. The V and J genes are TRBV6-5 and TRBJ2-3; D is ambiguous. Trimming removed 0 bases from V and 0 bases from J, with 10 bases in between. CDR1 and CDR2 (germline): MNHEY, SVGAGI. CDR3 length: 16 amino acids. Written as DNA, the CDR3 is TGTGCCAGCAGTTACTCGATGTTGGGAAGCACAGATACGCAGTATTTT. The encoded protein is CASSYSMLGSTDTQYF.

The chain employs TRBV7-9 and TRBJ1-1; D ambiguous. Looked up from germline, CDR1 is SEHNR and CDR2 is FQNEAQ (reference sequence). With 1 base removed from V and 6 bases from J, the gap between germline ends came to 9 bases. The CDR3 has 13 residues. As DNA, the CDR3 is TGTGCCAGCAGCTTAGTAACGGGCGCTGAAGCTTTCTTT. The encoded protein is CASSLVTGAEAFF.

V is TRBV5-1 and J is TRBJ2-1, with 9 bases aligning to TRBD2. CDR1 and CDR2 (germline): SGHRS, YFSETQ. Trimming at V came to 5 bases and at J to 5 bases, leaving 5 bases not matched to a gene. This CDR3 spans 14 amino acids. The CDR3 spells CASRGLASDNEQFF. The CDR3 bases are TGCGCCAGCAGGGGACTAGCAAGCGACAATGAGCAGTTCTTC. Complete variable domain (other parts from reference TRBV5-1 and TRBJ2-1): KAGVTQTPRYLIKTRGQQVTLSCSPISGHRSVSWYQQTPGQGLQFLFEYFSETQRNKGNFPGRFSGRQFSNSRSEMNVSTLELGDSALYLCASRGLASDNEQFFGPGTRLTVL.

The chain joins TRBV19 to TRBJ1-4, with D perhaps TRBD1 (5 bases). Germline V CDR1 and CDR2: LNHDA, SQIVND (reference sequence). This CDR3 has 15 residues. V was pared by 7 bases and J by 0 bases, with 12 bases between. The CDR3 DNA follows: TGTGCCAGTAATCCTGACAGTGCAACTAATGAAAAACTGTTTTTT. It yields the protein CASNPDSATNEKLFF.

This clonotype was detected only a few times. The CDR3 sequence is CATSNPNTEAFF. For the CDR3, the DNA is TGTGCCACCAGCAATCCGAACACTGAAGCTTTCTTT. This rearrangement joins TRBV15 to TRBJ1-1; D is undetermined. The CDR3 spans 12 residues. Germline CDR1 is LNHNV and CDR2 is YYDKDF (reference sequence). V was pared by 4 bases and J by 1 base, with 4 bases between.

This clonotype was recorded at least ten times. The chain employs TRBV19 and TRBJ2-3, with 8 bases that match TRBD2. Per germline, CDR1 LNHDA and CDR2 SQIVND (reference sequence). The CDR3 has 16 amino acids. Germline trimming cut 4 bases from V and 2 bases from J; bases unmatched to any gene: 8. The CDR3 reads CASSNHGRAATDTQYF. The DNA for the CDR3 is TGTGCCAGTAGTAATCACGGGAGGGCCGCCACAGATACGCAGTATTTT.

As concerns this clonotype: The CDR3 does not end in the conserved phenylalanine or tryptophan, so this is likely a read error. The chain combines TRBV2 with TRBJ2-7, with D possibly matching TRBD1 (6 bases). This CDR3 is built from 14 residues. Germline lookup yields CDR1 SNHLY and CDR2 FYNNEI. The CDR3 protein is CTSRRSRGYYEQYL. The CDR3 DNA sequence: TGTACCAGCAGAAGGAGCAGGGGTTACTACGAGCAGTACCTC.

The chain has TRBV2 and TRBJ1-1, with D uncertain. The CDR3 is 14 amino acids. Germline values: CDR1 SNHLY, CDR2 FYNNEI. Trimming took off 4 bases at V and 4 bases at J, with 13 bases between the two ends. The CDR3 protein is CASSVHGGSTEAFF. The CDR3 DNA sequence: TGTGCCAGCAGTGTCCACGGAGGGAGCACTGAAGCTTTCTTT.

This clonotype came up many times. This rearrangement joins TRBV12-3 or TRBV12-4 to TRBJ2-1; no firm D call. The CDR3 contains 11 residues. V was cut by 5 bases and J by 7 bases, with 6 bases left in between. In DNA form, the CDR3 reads TGTGCCAGCAGTCCATTAAATGAGCAGTTCTTC. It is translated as CASSPLNEQFF.

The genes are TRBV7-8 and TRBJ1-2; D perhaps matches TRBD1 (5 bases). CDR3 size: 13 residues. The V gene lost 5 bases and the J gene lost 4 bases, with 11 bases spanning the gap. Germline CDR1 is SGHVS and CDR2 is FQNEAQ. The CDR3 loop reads CASSQRGGYGYTF. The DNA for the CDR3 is TGTGCCAGCAGCCAACGGGGGGGCTATGGCTACACCTTC.